Presented here are 18 T cell receptor beta chains from one specimen sequenced in a study of blood T cell repertoires in COVID-19. Clones were sequenced by immunoSEQ multiplex PCR, and TCRdb holds only the in-frame ones, with some missing. The table has about 69,000 clones, 75% to 80% seen once; the top ten hold 47%. The sample taken for sequencing was peripheral blood. The receptors here all came from a human donor in a cohort sampled during active COVID-19.

The chain joins TRBV19 to TRBJ1-2; D may be TRBD1 (5 bases). V dropped 6 bases and J dropped 2 bases, with 16 bases sitting between them. Germline V lookup: CDR1 LNHDA, CDR2 SQIVND (reference sequence). This CDR3 has 15 amino acids. CDR3 bases: TGTGCCAGTAGCCCACTTGCGACAGAGAACTATGGCTACACCTTC. Translation gives CASSPLATENYGYTF.

The rearrangement links TRBV6-5 to TRBJ2-2, with D possibly being TRBD2 (6 bases). Between the trimmed V and J ends, which lost 2 bases and 5 bases, there was a span of 12 bases. Looked up from germline, CDR1 is MNHEY and CDR2 is SVGAGI. The CDR3 consists of 15 residues. The CDR3: CASSYAWDWTGELFF. CDR3 nucleotide sequence: TGTGCCAGCAGTTACGCCTGGGACTGGACCGGGGAGCTGTTTTTT.

The chain couples TRBV10-3 to TRBJ2-2, with 10 bases aligning to TRBD1. Germline CDR1 is ENHRY and CDR2 is SYGVKD. CDR3 size: 15 residues. After removal of 6 bases from V and 4 bases from J, the junction contained 5 bases not matched to a gene. The CDR3 DNA sequence: TGTGCCATCAGGGGGACAGGGGTCGGCACCGGGGAGCTGTTTTTT. Protein sequence: CAIRGTGVGTGELFF.

This clone was counted a single time. V and J are TRBV6-5 and TRBJ1-6; maybe TRBD1 (6 bases). From germline, CDR1 is MNHEY and CDR2 SVGAGI. This CDR3 is 15 amino acids long. V lost 2 bases, J lost 9 bases, and 14 bases lay in between. The DNA of the CDR3 is TGTGCCAGCAGTTACAGGGGATTACAGGGTTCACCCCTCCACTTT. Residues: CASSYRGLQGSPLHF.

The chain carries TRBV7-6 and TRBJ2-1; D might be TRBD2 (5 bases). Germline values: CDR1 SGHVS, CDR2 FNYEAQ. The CDR3 runs 11 residues. Trimming left V 1 base short and J 10 bases short, with 5 bases between. This CDR3 is CASSLGGEQFF. CDR3 bases: TGTGCCAGCAGCTTAGGAGGGGAGCAGTTCTTC.

The rearrangement uses TRBV2 and TRBJ1-1; D unresolved. Trimming left V 3 bases short and J 1 base short, with 9 bases between. The CDR3 is 14 residues long. Germline CDR1 SNHLY, CDR2 FYNNEI. The CDR3 DNA follows: TGTGCCAGCAGTGAGACGACAACGAACACTGAAGCTTTCTTT. This codes for CASSETTTNTEAFF.

The gene calls are TRBV12-3 or TRBV12-4 and TRBJ1-5; D is ambiguous. The CDR3 contains 11 residues. Trimming stripped 1 base from V and 12 bases from J, with 7 bases between. The CDR3: CASSLGGLQHF. The CDR3 coding sequence is TGTGCCAGCAGTTTAGGAGGGCTCCAGCATTTT.

V is TRBV6-5 and J is TRBJ2-1, with TRBD2 as a possible D gene (5 bases). V dropped 2 bases and J dropped 9 bases, with 17 bases sitting between them. The CDR3 sequence is 15 residues long. Germline V gives CDR1 MNHEY, CDR2 SVGAGI. CDR3 loop: CASSYREPREGEQFF. The CDR3, as DNA: TGTGCCAGCAGTTACCGGGAACCCAGAGAGGGTGAGCAGTTCTTC.

The chain combines TRBV6-1 with TRBJ2-5, with unresolved D. The CDR3 has 13 residues. Germline V gene lookup returns CDR1 MNHNS and CDR2 SASEGT. V dropped 2 bases and J dropped 0 bases, with 4 bases sitting between them. In nucleotides, the CDR3 is TGTGCCAGCAGTGAACAGAACCAAGAGACCCAGTACTTC. The encoded protein is CASSEQNQETQYF.

The DNA of the CDR3 is TGTGCCAGCTCACCCCGTCGGGGAGTCCGGGGAGGTTCTCAGCCCCAGCATTTT. Translated: CASSPRRGVRGGSQPQHF. The chain recombines TRBV18 with TRBJ1-5; D uncertain. V shed 3 bases and J shed 6 bases, with 24 bases lying between them. The length of the CDR3 is 18 residues. In germline, CDR1 is KGHSH, CDR2 LQKENI.

The chain links TRBV5-1 to TRBJ2-2; 10 bases map to TRBD2. CDR1 and CDR2 from the germline V gene are SGHRS and YFSETQ. This CDR3 comprises 14 residues. After removal of 8 bases from V and 6 bases from J, the junction contained 7 bases not matched to a gene. The CDR3: CASTGTSDPGELFF. The CDR3 DNA is TGCGCCAGTACCGGGACTAGCGACCCCGGGGAGCTGTTTTTT.

The chain links TRBV3-1 (or the pseudogene TRBV3-2) to TRBJ2-1; 14 nucleotides agree with TRBD2. There are 15 residues in the CDR3. J was trimmed by 6 bases and V by 4 bases; bases with no gene match: 2. The V gene's germline CDR1 is LGHDT and CDR2 YNNKEL (reference sequence). The CDR3 nucleotides are TGTGCCAGCAGCCGCGGGACTAGCGGGGGCAATGAGCAGTTCTTC. Translated, it gives CASSRGTSGGNEQFF.

V usage is TRBV5-5 and J usage is TRBJ2-6, with a tentative D call TRBD1 (6 bases). The ends were cut back, 0 bases at V and 0 bases at J, with 16 bases in the middle. The CDR3 has 19 amino acids. Germline V gives CDR1 SGHKS, CDR2 YYEKEE (reference sequence). CDR3 nucleotides: TGTGCCAGCAGCTTGGCCCAGGGGTTCCTTTTCTCTGGGGCCAACGTCCTGACTTTC. Protein sequence: CASSLAQGFLFSGANVLTF.

V and J are TRBV6-1 and TRBJ1-5, with no clear D. The germline V gene has CDR1 MNHNS and CDR2 SASEGT. CDR3 length: 13 amino acids. V was clipped by 3 bases and J by 3 bases, with 6 bases between them. Here the CDR3 DNA reads TGTGCCAGCAGTGACGGTTTCAATCAGCCCCAGCATTTT. Its translation: CASSDGFNQPQHF.

V is TRBV6-5 and J is TRBJ2-7; 9 bases are a match to TRBD2. The CDR3 runs 12 residues. Germline V CDR1 and CDR2: MNHEY, SVGAGI. The trim removed 7 bases at V and 3 bases at J, leaving 1 base unmatched. The DNA of the CDR3 is TGTGCCAGCAAGACTAGCGGCTACGAGCAGTACTTC. This codes for CASKTSGYEQYF.

This chain uses TRBV5-1 with TRBJ2-3, with 9 bases aligning to TRBD1. Germline V gene data show CDR1 as SGHRS and CDR2 as YFSETQ. The CDR3 contains 16 residues. With V trimmed by 6 bases and J by 3 bases, 11 bases remained unmatched. For the CDR3, the DNA is TGCGCCAGCATCGAGGGGGGGACAGGGACAACAGATACGCAGTATTTT. This gives the protein CASIEGGTGTTDTQYF. The full variable domain, with the rest looked up from reference TRBV5-1 and TRBJ2-3, is KAGVTQTPRYLIKTRGQQVTLSCSPISGHRSVSWYQQTPGQGLQFLFEYFSETQRNKGNFPGRFSGRQFSNSRSEMNVSTLELGDSALYLCASIEGGTGTTDTQYFGPGTRLTVL.

The V and J genes are TRBV5-1 and TRBJ2-5; TRBD1 matches 8 bases. V shed 6 bases and J 3 bases; nucleotides not matched to a gene: 16. The CDR3 length is 17 residues. Germline CDR1 SGHRS, CDR2 YFSETQ. CDR3 sequence reads: CASTHFPGQETKETQYF. CDR3 nucleotide sequence: TGCGCCAGCACCCATTTTCCGGGACAGGAGACGAAAGAGACCCAGTACTTC.

This chain joins TRBV29-1 and TRBJ2-7; 7 positions match TRBD2. Germline-derived CDR1 and CDR2 are SQVTM and ANQGSEA. The CDR3 spans 13 residues. The trim removed 7 bases at V and 6 bases at J, leaving 12 bases unmatched. The CDR3 loop is CSAQRDPTSEQYF. The CDR3 bases are TGCAGCGCCCAGCGGGATCCGACGAGCGAGCAGTACTTC.